The rows below give T cell receptor beta chains drawn from one sample of a study of a mutant IDH1 vaccine in newly diagnosed glioma. Antigens of these TCRs are unknown. The data were produced by immunoSEQ multiplex PCR, yet TCRdb's version contains in-frame clones alone and is incomplete. The data hold around 30,000 clones, with around nine tenths observed a single time. The material was PBMCs, obtained from a glioma patient whose treatment included an IDH1 peptide vaccine. The receptors were sampled from a woman between 25 and 40 years old with glioma. CDR3s leave out the opening cysteine and the closing phenylalanine or tryptophan.

v_call | cdr3_aa
TRBV5-1 | ASSLQGARTEAF
TRBV29-1 | SVVRSVNTEAF
TRBV5-1 | ASSFTVQETQY
TRBV7-8 | ASSLVGRGPNYGYT
TRBV9 | ASSSRDRGEAF
TRBV5-6 | ASSFGTGYGTDTQY
TRBV5-1 | ASSLGLYMNTEAF
TRBV18 | ASSPAQGRSSYEQY
TRBV18 | ASSPPRAAYEQY
TRBV9 | ASSVGRGSGGETQY
TRBV5-4 | ASGGRADYGYT
TRBV9 | ASNGGTANTEAF
TRBV10-1 | ASSETSGGRPYEQY
TRBV6-5 | ASSSTGAIEKLF
TRBV10-3 | AAGPFLGEQF
TRBV6-5 | ASSYSSGGGYT
TRBV5-1 | ASSLDGTGRGYEQY
TRBV4-1 | ASSLEGGNSNQPQH
TRBV4-1 | ASSQVGLAGGPRETQY
TRBV4-1 | ASSHRKAQGTGGYT
TRBV4-3 | ASSLDRDKGYEQY
TRBV5-4 | ASSLDPSRVRNYEQY
TRBV7-9 | ATSGRYSNEKLF
TRBV7-2 | ASSLDQGVGYT
TRBV18 | ASSLLRGGNSYEQY
TRBV4-3 | ASSQDRQNTGELF
TRBV7-2 | ASSPASGGYPYEQY
TRBV2 | ASSDSGANVLT
TRBV4-3 | ASSQERGNQPQH
TRBV6-1 | ASLPTGVYNEQF
TRBV5-1 | ASSPETQETQY
TRBV5-1 | ASSLSPNYEQY
TRBV7-2 | ASSWTVTGELF
TRBV6-5 | ASDSEPSSTDTQY
TRBV5-1 | ASSQVGLVPRYEQY
TRBV4-3 | ASSQVAGTYNEQF
TRBV6-4 | ASSEFPTSDTQY
TRBV9 | ASSVRGDTEAF
TRBV2 | ASSRPTMNTEAF
TRBV5-1 | ASSPTGTHNTGELF
TRBV10-3 | AIRGGTNTEAF
TRBV6-7 | ASSYSPDRVAGYT
TRBV13 | ASSLTSAGRTYEQY
TRBV5-6 | ASSFEWETQY
TRBV7-3 | ASSPATAGELF
TRBV30 | AWSSGQGQVYGYT
TRBV4-1 | ASSLGGGSTDTQY
TRBV4-2 | ASSQGGEDGPQH